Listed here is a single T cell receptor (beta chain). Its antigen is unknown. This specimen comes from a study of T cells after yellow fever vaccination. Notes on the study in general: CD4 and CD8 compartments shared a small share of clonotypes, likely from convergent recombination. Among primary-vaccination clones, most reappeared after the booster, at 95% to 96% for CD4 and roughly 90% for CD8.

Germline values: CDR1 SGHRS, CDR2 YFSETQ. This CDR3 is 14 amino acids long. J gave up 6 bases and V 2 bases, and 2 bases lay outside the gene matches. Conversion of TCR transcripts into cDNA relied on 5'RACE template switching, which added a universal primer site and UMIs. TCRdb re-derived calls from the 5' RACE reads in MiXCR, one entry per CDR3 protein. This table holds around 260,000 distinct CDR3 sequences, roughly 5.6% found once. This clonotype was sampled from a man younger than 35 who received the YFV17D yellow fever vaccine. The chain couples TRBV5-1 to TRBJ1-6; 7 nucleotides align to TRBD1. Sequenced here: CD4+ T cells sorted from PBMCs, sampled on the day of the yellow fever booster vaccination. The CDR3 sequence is CASSLSGGNSPLHF. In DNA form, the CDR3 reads TGCGCCAGCAGCTTATCAGGGGGTAATTCACCCCTCCACTTT.